These 26 T cell receptor beta chains share one sample of origin, sequenced in a study of Ad26.COV2.S vaccination and SARS-CoV-2 variants. Sequenced by immunoSEQ multiplex PCR; TCRdb stores in-frame clones only, minus some. The sample has approximately 340,000 clones, approximately 85% seen once. The treatment here: 19 received Ad26.COV2.S at low or high dose, single or two shots; roughly 5 received placebo; per-sample allocation not given. It was on day 63 after the first vaccine or placebo injection that samples were taken. The sequencing used peripheral blood, collected in a trial of Ad26.COV2.S vaccine versus placebo. The receptors here all came from a person between 18 and 60 years old who received the Ad26.COV2.S COVID-19 vaccine or a placebo.

This rearrangement joins TRBV14 to TRBJ2-5, with D possibly matching TRBD2 (5 bases). With 2 bases removed from V and 5 bases from J, the gap between germline ends came to 15 bases. The CDR3 runs to 15 residues. CDR1 SGHDN and CDR2 FVKESK come from the germline V gene. For the CDR3, the DNA is TGTGCCAGCAGCCAATTCGGGGTAGCCCGGGAGACCCAGTACTTC. This gives the protein CASSQFGVARETQYF.

The rearrangement uses TRBV7-9 and TRBJ1-3; 8 nucleotides match TRBD1. CDR1 is SEHNR and CDR2 is FQNEAQ in the germline V gene (reference sequence). The V segment lost 5 bases and the J segment 3 bases; nucleotides outside the gene matches: 12. The CDR3 extends over 17 amino acids. The CDR3 nucleotides are TGTGCCAGCAGCCCCTACGGGGCAGGGGGCATTGGAAACACCATATATTTT. Its protein is CASSPYGAGGIGNTIYF.

The V gene is TRBV6-2 or TRBV6-3, the J gene TRBJ2-3, with D possibly being TRBD1 or TRBD2 (5 bases each). Germline V gives CDR1 MNHEY, CDR2 SVGEGT. V shed 4 bases and J shed 9 bases, with 20 bases lying between them. This CDR3 contains 15 residues. The CDR3: CASSSFSGAPGTQYF. The DNA of the CDR3 is TGTGCCAGCAGTTCTTTTTCTGGGGCCCCGGGAACGCAGTATTTT.

The gene calls are TRBV7-2 and TRBJ2-1, with D possibly being TRBD1 or TRBD2 (5 bases each). The CDR3 runs 14 residues. From germline, CDR1 is SGHTA and CDR2 FQGNSA. V was clipped by 5 bases and J by 9 bases, with 17 bases between them. The CDR3 region is CASSKRDGVIEQFF. CDR3 nucleotide sequence: TGTGCCAGCAGCAAACGGGACGGGGTCATTGAGCAGTTCTTC.

The V gene is TRBV6-6, the J gene TRBJ2-1, with 10 bases matching TRBD2. J was trimmed by 5 bases and V by 6 bases; bases with no gene match: 7. Germline assignment: CDR1 MNHNY and CDR2 SVGAGI (reference sequence). The CDR3 consists of 15 residues. CDR3 in amino acids: CASSPRLAGHNEQFF. CDR3 DNA: TGTGCCAGCAGCCCTAGACTAGCGGGTCACAATGAGCAGTTCTTC.

The V and J genes are TRBV5-4 and TRBJ2-7; D ambiguous. The CDR3 sequence is 14 residues long. The germline gives CDR1 SGHNT, CDR2 YYREEE (reference sequence). Between the trimmed V and J ends, which lost 4 bases and 1 base, there was a span of 12 bases. CDR3 region: CASSLYLGSYEQYF. DNA of the CDR3: TGTGCCAGCAGCCTCTACCTTGGATCCTACGAGCAGTACTTC.

This clone was recorded only once. The V gene is TRBV5-1, the J gene TRBJ1-1; 12 bases are shared with TRBD1. This CDR3 comprises 14 residues. Germline CDR1 reads SGHRS; CDR2 reads YFSETQ. With 5 bases clipped from V and 6 bases from J, the junction kept 5 bases outside the gene matches. The CDR3 here is CASSPGQGAPEAFF. CDR3 nucleotides: TGCGCCAGCAGTCCGGGACAGGGGGCACCTGAAGCTTTCTTT. Full variable domain (remainder filled in from reference TRBV5-1 and TRBJ1-1): KAGVTQTPRYLIKTRGQQVTLSCSPISGHRSVSWYQQTPGQGLQFLFEYFSETQRNKGNFPGRFSGRQFSNSRSEMNVSTLELGDSALYLCASSPGQGAPEAFFGQGTRLTVV.

The chain joins TRBV3-1 (or the pseudogene TRBV3-2) to TRBJ1-1; D remains ambiguous. CDR3 size: 14 residues. Germline values: CDR1 LGHDT, CDR2 YNNKEL (reference sequence). With 3 bases removed from V and 1 base from J, the gap between germline ends came to 9 bases. The CDR3 DNA reads as TGTGCCAGCAGCCAGGTGACCGAGAACACTGAAGCTTTCTTT. Its translation is CASSQVTENTEAFF.

CDR3 bases: TGTGCCAGCAGTTTAAGCAGGGAGGGCGGGGAGCTGTTTTTT. Its protein is CASSLSREGGELFF. V usage is TRBV27 and J usage is TRBJ2-2, with 7 bases fitting TRBD2. The CDR3 has 14 amino acids. Germline CDR1 is MNHEY and CDR2 is SMNVEV (reference sequence). The V segment lost 2 bases and the J segment 7 bases; nucleotides outside the gene matches: 4.

The chain uses TRBV12-3 or TRBV12-4 and TRBJ2-5; D remains ambiguous. Trimming removed 6 bases from V and 2 bases from J, with 7 bases in between. The CDR3 totals 12 residues. The CDR3 is CASRTDQETQYF. The CDR3 DNA is TGTGCCAGCAGGACCGATCAAGAGACCCAGTACTTC.

This clone was counted only a few times. The J gene is TRBJ1-5, the V gene TRBV29-1, with D uncertain. The CDR3 spans 14 residues. CDR1 and CDR2 from the germline V gene are SQVTM and ANQGSEA. V was pared by 4 bases and J by 0 bases, with 10 bases between. CDR3 coding DNA: TGCAGCGTTGTAACATCCGATAGCAATCAGCCCCAGCATTTT. Its protein product is CSVVTSDSNQPQHF.

This chain uses TRBV6-5 with TRBJ2-2; D gene ambiguous. The germline V gene encodes CDR1 MNHEY and CDR2 SVGAGI. CDR3 length: 12 residues. Trimming shortened V by 6 bases and J by 7 bases, and 9 bases separated the two germline ends. CDR3 coding DNA: TGTGCCAGCAGACGACCGCTCGGGGAGCTGTTTTTT. Its translation is CASRRPLGELFF.

A note on this clone: In the same sample, other DNA sequences code for this CDR3. DNA of the CDR3: TGTGCCAGTAGTCTAGGGGATACGCAGTATTTT. Its translation is CASSLGDTQYF. J is TRBJ2-3 and V is TRBV19, with unresolved D. CDR1 is LNHDA, CDR2 SQIVND, per germline (reference sequence). V lost 5 bases, J lost 6 bases, and 6 bases lay in between. This CDR3 has 11 amino acids.

The genes are TRBV24-1 and TRBJ2-3; 8 bases match TRBD2. The CDR3 extends over 17 amino acids. J gave up 3 bases and V 1 base, and 8 bases lay outside the gene matches. From germline, CDR1 is KGHDR and CDR2 SFDVKD. CDR3 protein: CATSDFYSGITTDTQYF. In DNA form, the CDR3 reads TGTGCCACCAGTGATTTTTATAGCGGGATAACGACAGATACGCAGTATTTT.

The V gene is TRBV27, the J gene TRBJ2-7; D possibly corresponds to TRBD2 (6 bases). V was shortened by 5 bases and J by 0 bases, with 14 bases between the two germline ends. The germline V gene encodes CDR1 MNHEY and CDR2 SMNVEV (reference sequence). The CDR3 runs to 15 residues. The CDR3, as DNA: TGTGCCAGCAGTCCCGTAGGGACTTCCTCCTACGAGCAGTACTTC. It is translated as CASSPVGTSSYEQYF.

V and J are TRBV3-1 (or the pseudogene TRBV3-2) and TRBJ1-2; perhaps TRBD1 as D (5 bases). Trimming took off 6 bases at V and 7 bases at J, with 15 bases between the two ends. This CDR3 region has 13 residues. CDR1 is LGHDT and CDR2 is YNNKEL in the germline V gene (reference sequence). The CDR3 DNA sequence: TGTGCCAGCAGACCCAAAGGGGCCTCTGGCTACACCTTC. It is translated as CASRPKGASGYTF.

V gene TRBV10-3 combines with J gene TRBJ1-1, with D perhaps TRBD1 (5 bases). The ends were cut back, 10 bases at V and 1 base at J, with 13 bases in the middle. This CDR3 is 13 amino acids long. The germline V gene encodes CDR1 ENHRY and CDR2 SYGVKD. The CDR3 DNA reads TGTGCCACCGGGCGAGGGGCGAACACTGAAGCTTTCTTT. It is translated as CATGRGANTEAFF.

V is TRBV4-3 and J is TRBJ1-1, with TRBD1 as a possible D gene (5 bases). The CDR3 is 15 amino acids. The germline CDR1 and CDR2 sequences are LGHNA and YSLEER. Trimming cost V 4 bases and J 4 bases, with 16 bases left between them. CDR3 protein: CASSLEPGVVTEAFF. The CDR3 nucleotides read TGCGCCAGCAGCCTAGAACCGGGGGTAGTCACTGAAGCTTTCTTT.

V usage is TRBV7-9 and J usage is TRBJ1-3; D uncertain. Germline V gene sequence: CDR1 SEHNR, CDR2 FQNEAQ (reference sequence). V lost 5 bases and J lost 3, with 11 bases in between. The CDR3 consists of 14 residues. CDR3 sequence: CASSPRKLGNTIYF. CDR3 coding DNA: TGTGCCAGCAGCCCTAGAAAACTTGGAAACACCATATATTTT.

V gene TRBV5-4 combines with J gene TRBJ2-6; a possible D gene is TRBD1 (6 bases). V lost 4 bases and J 0 bases, leaving 11 bases between the germline ends. Germline V gives CDR1 SGHNT, CDR2 YYREEE (reference sequence). The CDR3 runs to 16 residues. CDR3 loop: CASSAGQISGANVLTF. DNA of the CDR3: TGTGCCAGCAGCGCCGGACAGATCTCTGGGGCCAACGTCCTGACTTTC.

The chain recombines TRBV7-2 with TRBJ1-1; no definite D call. This CDR3 region has 11 residues. V lost 4 bases and J 3 bases, leaving 3 bases between the germline ends. The germline V gene encodes CDR1 SGHTA and CDR2 FQGNSA. CDR3 nucleotides: TGTGCCAGCAGCTATTACACTGAAGCTTTCTTT. Its translation: CASSYYTEAFF.

The chain carries TRBV7-2 and TRBJ2-5; tentatively, D is TRBD2 (7 bases). Per the germline V gene, CDR1 is SGHTA and CDR2 is FQGNSA. The CDR3 covers 14 residues. Trimming removed 5 bases from V and 4 bases from J, with 14 bases in between. DNA for the CDR3: TGTGCCAGCAGCCTCATGGGGGGGCGAGAGACCCAGTACTTC. This sequence encodes CASSLMGGRETQYF.

This sequence joins TRBV19 and TRBJ1-1; 7 nucleotides match TRBD1. The J segment lost 0 bases and the V segment lost 3 bases, leaving 16 bases of the junction unmatched. CDR1 LNHDA and CDR2 SQIVND come from the germline V gene (reference sequence). The CDR3 contains 19 residues. CDR3 sequence (DNA): TGTGCCAGTAGTATCCTTGGACAGGACGAAATTCTCCTGAACACTGAAGCTTTCTTT. Its translation is CASSILGQDEILLNTEAFF.

V usage is TRBV5-6 and J usage is TRBJ1-2; 8 bases are shared with TRBD1. The CDR3 length is 17 residues. Germline V CDR1 and CDR2: SGHDT, YYEEEE. The J segment lost 2 bases and the V segment lost 1 base, leaving 10 bases of the junction unmatched. The CDR3 loop is CASSLMGTGKTNYGYTF. The CDR3 DNA is TGTGCCAGCAGCTTGATGGGGACAGGTAAAACAAACTATGGCTACACCTTC.

In DNA, the CDR3 is TGCAGCGTTGAAGGCCTACCGGACGGGCATCTGTACGAGCAGTACTTC. Protein sequence: CSVEGLPDGHLYEQYF. The chain recombines TRBV29-1 with TRBJ2-7; D is unclear. CDR1 and CDR2 from the germline V gene are SQVTM and ANQGSEA. V was clipped by 1 base and J by 4 bases, with 20 bases between them. CDR3 length equals 16 residues.

The chain recombines TRBV27 with TRBJ2-4; possibly TRBD1 for D (6 bases). Germline V CDR1 and CDR2: MNHEY, SMNVEV (reference sequence). The CDR3 is made up of 15 amino acids. Between the trimmed V and J ends, which lost 6 bases and 0 bases, there was a span of 12 bases. The CDR3: CASRTTGLAKNIQYF. The CDR3 DNA reads TGTGCCAGCAGAACGACAGGTTTAGCCAAAAACATTCAGTACTTC.